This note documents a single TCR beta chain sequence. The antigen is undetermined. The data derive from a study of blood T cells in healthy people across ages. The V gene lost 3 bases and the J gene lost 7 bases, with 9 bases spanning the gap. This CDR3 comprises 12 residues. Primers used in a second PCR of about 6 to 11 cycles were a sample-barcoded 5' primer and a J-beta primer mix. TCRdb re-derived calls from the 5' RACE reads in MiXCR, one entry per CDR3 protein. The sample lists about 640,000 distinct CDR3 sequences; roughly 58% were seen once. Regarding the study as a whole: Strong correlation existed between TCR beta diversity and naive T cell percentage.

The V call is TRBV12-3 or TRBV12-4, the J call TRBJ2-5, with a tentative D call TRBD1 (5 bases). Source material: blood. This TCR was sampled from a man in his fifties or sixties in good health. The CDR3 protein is CASSFRVRTQYF. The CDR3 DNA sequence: TGTGCCAGCAGTTTCAGGGTTAGGACCCAGTACTTC.